One sample yielded the 11 T cell receptor beta chains listed below, sequenced in a study of T cells after yellow fever vaccination. TCRdb re-called the 5' RACE reads through MiXCR, storing one row per CDR3 protein. This table holds 300,000 to 350,000 distinct CDR3 sequences, roughly 10% found once. This material consisted of CD4+ T cells sorted from PBMCs, taken 45 days after the yellow fever booster vaccination. The source of these receptors is a man younger than 30 who received the YFV17D yellow fever vaccine.

This clonotype was recorded a few times. The chain recombines TRBV6-2 or TRBV6-3 with TRBJ2-7, with 7 bases aligning to TRBD1. Per germline, CDR1 MNHEY and CDR2 SVGEGT. The CDR3 has 15 amino acids. V dropped 8 bases and J dropped 2; count of bases not matched to a gene: 12. CDR3: CASSPPQGVTYEQYF. DNA for the CDR3: TGTGCCAGCTCCCCCCCCCAGGGGGTAACCTACGAGCAGTACTTC.

This clonotype was detected only a few times. This chain connects TRBV6-2 or TRBV6-3 to TRBJ2-2; 7 bases are shared with TRBD1. CDR3 length: 14 amino acids. The germline V gene has CDR1 MNHEY and CDR2 SVGEGT. Losses at the gene ends were 8 bases for V and 5 bases for J; bases not matched to a gene: 8. In DNA, the CDR3 is TGTGCCAGCCACAGACAGGGATGGACCGGGGAGCTGTTTTTT. Amino acids: CASHRQGWTGELFF.

This clonotype came up a few times. The chain combines TRBV6-5 with TRBJ2-1; TRBD2 is a possible D gene (5 bases). The CDR3 is 16 amino acids. Deletions cut 4 bases from V and 6 bases from J, with 19 bases between. Germline CDR1 MNHEY, CDR2 SVGAGI. The CDR3, as DNA: TGTGCCAGCAGTTTCACTGAGCCCGGACTCTCCAATGAGCAGTTCTTC. Translation: CASSFTEPGLSNEQFF.

In this sample, this clonotype turned up many times. CDR3 nucleotides: TGTGCCAGCAGCCCCTACAGTGCAGATACGCAGTATTTT. It specifies CASSPYSADTQYF. The chain employs TRBV7-9 and TRBJ2-3; D is unclear. The V and J ends lost 5 bases and 4 bases respectively, with 10 bases between them. The germline CDR1 and CDR2 sequences are SEHNR and FQNEAQ (reference sequence). The CDR3 spans 13 residues.

This clonotype showed up many times. J is TRBJ1-2 and V is TRBV2; D gene uncertain. The CDR3 totals 13 residues. CDR1 is SNHLY and CDR2 is FYNNEI in the germline V gene. The germline V and J ends were trimmed by 3 bases and 8 bases, with 13 bases remaining between them. The CDR3, as DNA: TGTGCCAGCAGTGAGCCAAGCCCCCGGGGCTACACCTTC. Protein product: CASSEPSPRGYTF.

This rearrangement joins TRBV5-1 to TRBJ2-7; no reliable D call. CDR1 is SGHRS, CDR2 YFSETQ, per germline. V lost 2 bases to trimming and J lost 6 bases, with 15 bases between them. The CDR3 spans 14 residues. The CDR3 DNA is TGCGCCAGCAGCTTTGGGTCAGGTTCGGGCGAGCAGTACGTC. It encodes CASSFGSGSGEQYV.

The rearrangement joins TRBV2 to TRBJ2-4, with TRBD2 identical over 15 bases. This CDR3 contains 19 residues. The ends lost 6 bases at V and 3 bases at J; junction bases unmatched: 12. The germline gives CDR1 SNHLY, CDR2 FYNNEI. CDR3 protein: CASRTGTSGGPGDKNIQYF. Written as DNA, the CDR3 is TGTGCCAGCAGGACAGGGACTAGCGGGGGGCCCGGGGACAAAAACATTCAGTACTTC.

This clonotype was detected many times. The J gene is TRBJ1-2, the V gene TRBV5-1; perhaps TRBD1 as D (5 bases). The germline V gene has CDR1 SGHRS and CDR2 YFSETQ. V was cut by 1 base and J by 5 bases, with 9 bases left in between. This CDR3 is built from 13 residues. Written as DNA, the CDR3 is TGCGCCAGCAGCTTGAAAACAGGATATGGCTACACCTTC. The encoded protein is CASSLKTGYGYTF.

This clonotype has only a few counts. This sequence joins TRBV29-1 and TRBJ2-5; perhaps TRBD2 as D (5 bases). CDR1 is SQVTM and CDR2 is ANQGSEA in the germline V gene. The length of the CDR3 is 14 residues. Trimming took off 3 bases at V and 6 bases at J, with 17 bases between the two ends. CDR3: CSVEPLGSGKTQYF. CDR3 nucleotides: TGCAGCGTTGAGCCCCTTGGCTCGGGAAAGACCCAGTACTTC. The whole variable domain, remainder taken from reference TRBV29-1 and TRBJ2-5, is SAVISQKPSRDICQRGTSLTIQCQVDSQVTMMFWYRQQPGQSLTLIATANQGSEATYESGFVIDKFPISRPNLTFSTLTVSNMSPEDSSIYLCSVEPLGSGKTQYFGPGTRLLVL.

This clonotype was counted between two and nine times. The chain uses TRBV5-1 and TRBJ1-4; no definite D call. V was clipped by 3 bases and J by 5 bases, with 14 bases between them. Germline CDR1 is SGHRS and CDR2 is YFSETQ. The CDR3 is 15 residues long. The CDR3 DNA follows: TGCGCCAGCAGCTACGGTTCGGACTCGAATGAAAAACTGTTTTTT. Its protein product is CASSYGSDSNEKLFF.

This chain links TRBV6-6 with TRBJ2-2, with 7 positions matching TRBD2. The CDR3 covers 18 residues. Per the germline V gene, CDR1 is MNHNY and CDR2 is SVGAGI (reference sequence). Trimming removed 6 bases from V and 0 bases from J; junction bases left unmatched: 13. The CDR3 DNA reads as TGTGCCAGCAGCTCTACTGGGACTAAGACAGCGAACACCGGGGAGCTGTTTTTT. This gives the protein CASSSTGTKTANTGELFF.